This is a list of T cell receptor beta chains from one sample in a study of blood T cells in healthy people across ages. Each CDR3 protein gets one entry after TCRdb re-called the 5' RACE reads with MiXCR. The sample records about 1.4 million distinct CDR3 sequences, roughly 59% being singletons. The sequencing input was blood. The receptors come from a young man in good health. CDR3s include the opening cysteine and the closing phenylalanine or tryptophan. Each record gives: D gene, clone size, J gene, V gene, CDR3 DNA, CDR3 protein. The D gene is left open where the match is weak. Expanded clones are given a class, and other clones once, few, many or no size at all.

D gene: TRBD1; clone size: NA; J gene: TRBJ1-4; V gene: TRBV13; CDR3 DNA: TGTGCCAGCAGCGAACGGGACAGGGTGGATGAAAAACTGTTTTTT; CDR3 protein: CASSERDRVDEKLFF
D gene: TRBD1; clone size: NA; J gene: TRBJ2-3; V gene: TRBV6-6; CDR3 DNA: TGTGCCAGCAGTGCGACAGGGGGCTCAGATACGCAGTATTTT; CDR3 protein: CASSATGGSDTQYF
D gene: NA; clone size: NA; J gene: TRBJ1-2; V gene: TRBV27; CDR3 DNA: TGTGCCACCCTAGCGTGGGAAGGGTACACCTTC; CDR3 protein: CATLAWEGYTF
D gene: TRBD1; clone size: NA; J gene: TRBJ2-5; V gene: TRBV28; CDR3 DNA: TGTGCCAGCAGATATCCGGGACAGGGAACAGAGACCCAGTACTTC; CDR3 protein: CASRYPGQGTETQYF
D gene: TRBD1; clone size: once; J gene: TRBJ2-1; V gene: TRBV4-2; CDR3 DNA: TGTGCCAGCAGCCAACCTCAGGGGGCTTCGGGTAATGAGCAGTTCTTC; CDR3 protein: CASSQPQGASGNEQFF
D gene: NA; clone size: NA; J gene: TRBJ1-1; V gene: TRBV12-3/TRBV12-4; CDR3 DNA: TGTGCCAGCAGCCCTTCTTGGGGCGCTTCGGGGAACACTGAAGCTTTCTTT; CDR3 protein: CASSPSWGASGNTEAFF
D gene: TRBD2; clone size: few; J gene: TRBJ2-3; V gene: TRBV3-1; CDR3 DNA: TGTGCCAGCAGCCAAGCCGGGAGGGCTGTCTTCCAAACAGATACGCAGTATTTT; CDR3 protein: CASSQAGRAVFQTDTQYF
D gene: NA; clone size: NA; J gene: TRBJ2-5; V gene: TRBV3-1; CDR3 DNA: TGTGCCAGCAGCCAAGACCCAAGCCCGGAGGCCCAGTACTTC; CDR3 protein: CASSQDPSPEAQYF
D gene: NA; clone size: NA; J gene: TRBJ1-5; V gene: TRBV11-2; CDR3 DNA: TGTGCCAGCAGCTTCAGGGAGCTTCAGCCCCAGCATTTT; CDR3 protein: CASSFRELQPQHF
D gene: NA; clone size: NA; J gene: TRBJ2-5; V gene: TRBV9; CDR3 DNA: TGTGCCAGCAGCCCATCGTGGGAAGAGACCCAGTACTTC; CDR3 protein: CASSPSWEETQYF
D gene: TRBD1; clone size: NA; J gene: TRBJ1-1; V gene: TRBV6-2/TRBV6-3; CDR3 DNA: TGTGCCGGCAGCCCCGGACAGGGGGCCTTGAACACTGAAGCTTTCTTT; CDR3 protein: CAGSPGQGALNTEAFF
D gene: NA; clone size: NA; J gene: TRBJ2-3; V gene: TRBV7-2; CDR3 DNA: TGTGCCAGCAGCTCCAGCGTGGCTGGCACAGATACGCAGTATTTT; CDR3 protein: CASSSSVAGTDTQYF
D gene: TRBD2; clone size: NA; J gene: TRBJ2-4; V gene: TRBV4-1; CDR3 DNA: TGCGCCAGCAGCCAAAGACTAGCGGGTCAAAACATTCAGTACTTC; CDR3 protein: CASSQRLAGQNIQYF
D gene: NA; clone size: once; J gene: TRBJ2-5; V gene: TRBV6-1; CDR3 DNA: TGTGCCAGCAGGATGGGCCTAGCGATACAAGAGACCCAGTACTTC; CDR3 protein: CASRMGLAIQETQYF
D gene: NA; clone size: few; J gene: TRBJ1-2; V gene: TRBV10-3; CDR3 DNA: TGTGCCACCTCAAGCAGGGACTATGGCTACACCTTC; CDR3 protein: CATSSRDYGYTF
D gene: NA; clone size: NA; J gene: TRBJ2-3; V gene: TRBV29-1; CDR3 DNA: TGCAGCGCAGGACAGGATACGCAGTATTTT; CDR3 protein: CSAGQDTQYF
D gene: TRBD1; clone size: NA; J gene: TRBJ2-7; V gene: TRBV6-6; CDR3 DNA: TGTGCCAGCAAGGCCAGGACAGGGGGTATAAACGAGCAGTACTTC; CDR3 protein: CASKARTGGINEQYF
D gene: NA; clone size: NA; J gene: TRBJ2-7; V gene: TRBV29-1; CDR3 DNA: TGCAGCGTTGAAGGTGATGCGCCCTACGAGCAGTACTTC; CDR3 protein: CSVEGDAPYEQYF
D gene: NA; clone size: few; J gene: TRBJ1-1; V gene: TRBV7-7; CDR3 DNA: TGTGCTAGCAGCTTAGATTCGGGGGGACGGAACACTGAAGCTTTCTTT; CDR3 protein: CASSLDSGGRNTEAFF